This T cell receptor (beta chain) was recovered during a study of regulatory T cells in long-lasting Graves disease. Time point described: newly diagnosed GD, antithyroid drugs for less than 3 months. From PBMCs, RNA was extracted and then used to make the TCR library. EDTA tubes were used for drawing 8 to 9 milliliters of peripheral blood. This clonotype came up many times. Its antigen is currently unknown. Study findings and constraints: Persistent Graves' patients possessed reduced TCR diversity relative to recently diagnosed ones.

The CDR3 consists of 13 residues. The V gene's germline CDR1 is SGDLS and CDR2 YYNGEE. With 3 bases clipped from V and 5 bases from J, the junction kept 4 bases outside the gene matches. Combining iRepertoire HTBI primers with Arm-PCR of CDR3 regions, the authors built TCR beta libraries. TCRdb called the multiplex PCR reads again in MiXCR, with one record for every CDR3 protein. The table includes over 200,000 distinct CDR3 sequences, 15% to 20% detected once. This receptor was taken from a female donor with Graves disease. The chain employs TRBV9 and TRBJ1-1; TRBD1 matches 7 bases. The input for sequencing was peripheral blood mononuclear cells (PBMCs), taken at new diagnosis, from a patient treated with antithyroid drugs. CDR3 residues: CASSATQGTEAFF. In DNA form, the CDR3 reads TGTGCCAGCAGCGCCACACAGGGGACTGAAGCTTTCTTT.